This passage covers 17 T cell receptor beta chains from one sample sequenced in a study of T cell repertoires in cytomegalovirus infection. Via MiXCR, TCRdb re-called the reads, giving one row per CDR3 protein. The data hold fewer than 200,000 distinct CDR3 sequences, with roughly 14% observed a single time. Source material: PBMCs. The receptors derive from a human donor in good health (CMV status not recorded). Some clones in this sample may be carry-over from other donors' samples.

This clonotype appeared many times. This chain connects TRBV6-2 or TRBV6-3 to TRBJ1-1; D is undetermined. The V end was cut by 4 bases, the J end by 4 bases, with 16 bases between. The CDR3 length is 15 residues. Germline V CDR1 and CDR2: MNHEY, SVGEGT. CDR3 residues: CASSWTDVWSTEAFF. The CDR3 nucleotides are TGTGCCAGCAGTTGGACTGACGTATGGTCCACTGAAGCTTTCTTT.

This clonotype was counted between two and nine times. CDR3 nucleotides: TGCAGCGTTTTCCCGGGACCCTACAATGAGCAGTTCTTC. This gives the protein CSVFPGPYNEQFF. The chain combines TRBV29-1 with TRBJ2-1; D is tentatively TRBD1 or TRBD2 (5 bases each). From germline, CDR1 is SQVTM and CDR2 ANQGSEA. V lost 5 bases and J lost 2, with 10 bases in between. The CDR3 is 13 amino acids.

The V call is TRBV28, the J call TRBJ2-5; no firm D call. The length of the CDR3 is 16 residues. Trimming cost V 8 bases and J 2 bases, with 21 bases left between them. Germline V lookup: CDR1 MDHEN, CDR2 SYDVKM. CDR3: CASSLVGLGGQETQYF. CDR3 nucleotide sequence: TGTGCCAGCTCCCTGGTGGGCCTCGGTGGGCAAGAGACCCAGTACTTC.

This clonotype has at least ten counts. The chain's CDR3 is CASSGTANYGYTF. Here the CDR3 DNA reads TGTGCCAGCAGCGGGACGGCAAACTATGGCTACACCTTC. This chain uses TRBV5-5 with TRBJ1-2; weak D call: TRBD1 (5 bases). Germline-derived CDR1 and CDR2 are SGHKS and YYEKEE (reference sequence). The CDR3 has 13 residues. Between the trimmed V and J ends, which lost 4 bases and 2 bases, there was a span of 9 bases.

Many counts were recorded for this clonotype. The chain carries TRBV14 and TRBJ1-2; TRBD1 aligns across 9 bases. The CDR3 has 16 amino acids. Germline trimming cut 2 bases from V and 5 bases from J; bases unmatched to any gene: 9. CDR1 is SGHDN, CDR2 FVKESK, per germline. CDR3 protein: CASSQTRTGAVYGYTF. CDR3 DNA: TGTGCCAGCAGCCAAACTCGGACAGGGGCCGTATATGGCTACACCTTC. Full variable domain (rest looked up from reference TRBV14 and TRBJ1-2): EAGVTQFPSHSVIEKGQTVTLRCDPISGHDNLYWYRRVMGKEIKFLLHFVKESKQDESGMPNNRFLAERTGGTYSTLKVQPAELEDSGVYFCASSQTRTGAVYGYTFGSGTRLTVV.

The chain carries TRBV15 and TRBJ2-5; no reliable D call. The germline gives CDR1 LNHNV, CDR2 YYDKDF (reference sequence). V lost 4 bases to trimming and J lost 4 bases, with 19 bases between them. The CDR3 sequence is 16 residues long. The CDR3 DNA sequence: TGTGCCACCAGCACCCCCCGGTTCCCAAAAATAGAGACCCAGTACTTC. This codes for CATSTPRFPKIETQYF.

The chain employs TRBV7-9 and TRBJ2-3; D remains ambiguous. The CDR3 consists of 14 residues. Trimming cost V 6 bases and J 2 bases, with 12 bases left between them. CDR1 and CDR2 (germline): SEHNR, FQNEAQ (reference sequence). The CDR3 loop is CASSQLDPTDTQYF. For the CDR3, the DNA is TGTGCCAGCAGTCAACTCGACCCCACAGATACGCAGTATTTT. Looking up the rest from reference TRBV7-9 and TRBJ2-3 gives the full variable domain: DTGVSQNPRHKITKRGQNVTFRCDPISEHNRLYWYRQTLGQGPEFLTYFQNEAQLEKSRLLSDRFSAERPKGSFSTLEIQRTEQGDSAMYLCASSQLDPTDTQYFGPGTRLTVL.

In its sample, this clonotype was seen a few times. The chain recombines TRBV7-6 with TRBJ1-3; 9 bases are a match to TRBD1. V lost 3 bases, J lost 4 bases, and 7 bases stayed unmatched. Germline V gene lookup returns CDR1 SGHVS and CDR2 FNYEAQ. The length of the CDR3 is 16 residues. The CDR3 loop reads CASSLEQGAVGNTIYF. CDR3 bases: TGTGCCAGCAGCTTGGAACAGGGGGCTGTAGGAAACACCATATATTTT.

This clonotype was found many times. CDR3 region: CASSPTGGNTIYF. The CDR3 DNA reads as TGTGCCAGCAGCCCCACCGGTGGAAACACCATATATTTT. The chain couples TRBV7-2 to TRBJ1-3; no firm D call. The CDR3 loop spans 13 amino acids. Germline assignment: CDR1 SGHTA and CDR2 FQGNSA. V shed 5 bases and J shed 3 bases, with 8 bases lying between them.

The sample holds many counts of this clonotype. The CDR3 nucleotides read TGTGCCAGCAGTTTTAATCGCGAAGAGACCCAGTACTTC. Amino acid sequence: CASSFNREETQYF. This chain joins TRBV12-3 or TRBV12-4 and TRBJ2-5; D call uncertain. V lost 3 bases to trimming and J lost 3 bases, with 8 bases between them. The CDR3 runs to 13 residues.

The chain links TRBV7-6 to TRBJ2-5; possible D gene TRBD1, 6 bases. Germline CDR1 SGHVS, CDR2 FNYEAQ. The CDR3 length is 15 residues. V was cut by 1 base and J by 5 bases, with 14 bases left in between. CDR3 sequence: CASSLGSGGQETQYF. CDR3 nucleotides: TGTGCCAGCAGCTTAGGATCTGGGGGCCAGGAGACCCAGTACTTC. Together with reference TRBV7-6 and TRBJ2-5, the CDR3 gives the full variable domain: GAGVSQSPRYKVTKRGQDVALRCDPISGHVSLYWYRQALGQGPEFLTYFNYEAQQDKSGLPNDRFSAERPEGSISTLTIQRTEQRDSAMYRCASSLGSGGQETQYFGPGTRLLVL.

The chain joins TRBV9 to TRBJ1-1; D gene ambiguous. Germline V gives CDR1 SGDLS, CDR2 YYNGEE. This CDR3 contains 14 residues. V was cut by 0 bases and J by 4 bases, with 10 bases left in between. CDR3 nucleotides: TGTGCCAGCAGCGTAGAGGCGCGGAGCACTGAAGCTTTCTTT. Protein product: CASSVEARSTEAFF.

This clonotype has at least ten counts. The rearrangement uses TRBV11-3 and TRBJ2-5, with TRBD2 matching 8 bases. V shed 5 bases, J shed 5 bases, and the junction held 4 bases outside the gene matches. CDR3 size: 13 residues. Germline V CDR1 and CDR2: SGHNT, YENEEA. DNA of the CDR3: TGTGCCAGCAGCGCCGGGACTAGGGAGACCCAGTACTTC. Its translation: CASSAGTRETQYF.

V and J are TRBV7-2 and TRBJ1-3; D uncertain. CDR1 is SGHTA, CDR2 FQGNSA, per germline. V shed 3 bases and J shed 4 bases, with 10 bases lying between them. The CDR3 loop spans 14 amino acids. As DNA, the CDR3 is TGTGCCAGCAGCTTTCGCCGGACCGGAAACACCATATATTTT. Its protein product is CASSFRRTGNTIYF.

Ten or more counts support this clonotype. J is TRBJ2-1 and V is TRBV7-2; 13 bases map to TRBD2. The junction had 5 bases not matched to a gene; V was cut back by 5 bases and J by 7 bases. This CDR3 comprises 15 residues. Germline CDR1 SGHTA, CDR2 FQGNSA. The CDR3 protein is CASSRGLAGDNEQFF. The CDR3 nucleotides are TGTGCCAGCAGCCGAGGACTAGCGGGAGATAATGAGCAGTTCTTC.

This clonotype was seen a handful of times. The rearrangement uses TRBV11-2 and TRBJ2-1, with D unclear. V lost 6 bases to trimming and J lost 8 bases, with 14 bases between them. The CDR3 is 13 amino acids. From germline, CDR1 is SGHAT and CDR2 FQNNGV. Here the CDR3 DNA reads TGTGCCAGCAGTCCTGTATTGGGTGATGAGCAGTTCTTC. Residues: CASSPVLGDEQFF.

This clonotype appeared once. This chain uses TRBV5-1 with TRBJ1-1; D not certain. The CDR3 has 14 residues. CDR1 is SGHRS and CDR2 is YFSETQ in the germline V gene. V shed 7 bases and J shed 0 bases, with 13 bases lying between them. In DNA form, the CDR3 reads TGCGCCAGCTTACCCGAACCAATGAACACTGAAGCTTTCTTT. Translation gives CASLPEPMNTEAFF.